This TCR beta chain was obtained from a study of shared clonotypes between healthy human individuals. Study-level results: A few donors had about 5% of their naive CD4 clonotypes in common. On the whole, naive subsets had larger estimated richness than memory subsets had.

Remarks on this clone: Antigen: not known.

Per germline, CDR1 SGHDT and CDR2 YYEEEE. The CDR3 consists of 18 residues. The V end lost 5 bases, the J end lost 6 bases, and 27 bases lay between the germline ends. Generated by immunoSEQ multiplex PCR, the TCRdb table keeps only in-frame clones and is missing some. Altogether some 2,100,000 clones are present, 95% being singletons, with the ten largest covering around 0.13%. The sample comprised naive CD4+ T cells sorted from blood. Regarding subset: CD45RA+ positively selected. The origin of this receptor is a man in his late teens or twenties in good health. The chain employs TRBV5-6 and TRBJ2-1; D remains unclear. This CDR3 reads CASRMDQRFMPSPNEQFF. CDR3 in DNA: TGTGCCAGCAGGATGGACCAAAGATTCATGCCTTCCCCCAATGAGCAGTTCTTC.